The T cell receptor (beta chain) described here comes from a study of CD8 T cells in Susac syndrome. Turning to the study itself: Blood was drawn from patients with Susac syndrome. At that point, they were therapy-naive, on corticosteroids, or on intravenous immunoglobulin alone. Study results and limitations: The CD4+ T cell repertoires that were profiled in Susac syndrome showed no clonal expansion.

Patients having Susac syndrome satisfied recently defined diagnostic criteria for definite or probable disease. Purification of the CD8+ and CD4+ T cells relied on negative isolation, and TEMRA cells underwent FACS enrichment. This clonotype was picked up one time. The antigen is not known. The RNA input was about 0.5 to 1 ug, and it was reverse transcribed with random hexamers. MiXCR was run by TCRdb on the immunoSEQ multiplex PCR reads, yielding one entry per CDR3 protein. The sample carries roughly 190,000 distinct CDR3 sequences, roughly 91% recorded once. This CDR3 spans 12 amino acids. The germline gives CDR1 SQVTM, CDR2 ANQGSEA. V shed 7 bases and J shed 5 bases, with 14 bases lying between them.

The chain uses TRBV29-1 and TRBJ2-5, with D perhaps being TRBD1 or TRBD2 (5 bases each). The clonotype originates from a human donor with Susac syndrome. The source material was CD4+ T cells from PBMCs. The CDR3, as DNA: TGCAGCGCCGAGGGTTCAGGGGAGACCCAGTACTTC. Translation gives CSAEGSGETQYF.